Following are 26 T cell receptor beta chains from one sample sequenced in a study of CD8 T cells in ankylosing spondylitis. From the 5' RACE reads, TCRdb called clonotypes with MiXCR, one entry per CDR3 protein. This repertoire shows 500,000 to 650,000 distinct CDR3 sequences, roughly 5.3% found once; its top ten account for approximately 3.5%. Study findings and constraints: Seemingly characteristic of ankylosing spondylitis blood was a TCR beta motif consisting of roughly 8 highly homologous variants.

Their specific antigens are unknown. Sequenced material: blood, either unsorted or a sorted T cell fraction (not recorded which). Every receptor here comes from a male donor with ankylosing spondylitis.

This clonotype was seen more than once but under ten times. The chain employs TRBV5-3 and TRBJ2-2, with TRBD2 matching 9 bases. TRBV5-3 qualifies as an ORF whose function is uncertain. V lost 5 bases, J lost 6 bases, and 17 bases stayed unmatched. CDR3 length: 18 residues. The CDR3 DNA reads TGTGCCAGAAGATCCCAGCTGCGGGAGGGCCTAGGAGCCGGGGAGCTGTTTTTT. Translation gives CARRSQLREGLGAGELFF.

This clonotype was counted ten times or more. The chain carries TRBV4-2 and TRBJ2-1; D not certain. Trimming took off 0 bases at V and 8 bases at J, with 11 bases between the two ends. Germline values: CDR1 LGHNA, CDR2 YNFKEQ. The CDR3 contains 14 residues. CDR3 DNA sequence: TGTGCCAGCAGCCAAGAAACCCGCGGCGATGAGCAGTTCTTC. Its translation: CASSQETRGDEQFF.

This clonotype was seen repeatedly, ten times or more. The CDR3 protein is CASRIAGARADTQYF. The CDR3 DNA sequence: TGTGCCAGCAGGATAGCGGGAGCGAGGGCAGATACGCAGTATTTT. The rearrangement uses TRBV11-2 and TRBJ2-3; 9 bases match TRBD2. The CDR3 runs to 15 residues. V lost 6 bases to trimming and J lost 4 bases; unmatched junction nucleotides: 8. Looked up from germline, CDR1 is SGHAT and CDR2 is FQNNGV. The whole variable domain, remainder taken from reference TRBV11-2 and TRBJ2-3, is EAGVAQSPRYKIIEKRQSVAFWCNPISGHATLYWYQQILGQGPKLLIQFQNNGVVDDSQLPKDRFSAERLKGVDSTLKIQPAKLEDSAVYLCASRIAGARADTQYFGPGTRLTVL.

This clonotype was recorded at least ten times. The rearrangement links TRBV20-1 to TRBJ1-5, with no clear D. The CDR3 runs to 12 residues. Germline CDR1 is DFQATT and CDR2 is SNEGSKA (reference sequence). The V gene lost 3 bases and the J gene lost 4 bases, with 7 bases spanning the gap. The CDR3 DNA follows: TGCAGTGCTAGTCAGGCGAATCAGCCCCAGCATTTT. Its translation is CSASQANQPQHF.

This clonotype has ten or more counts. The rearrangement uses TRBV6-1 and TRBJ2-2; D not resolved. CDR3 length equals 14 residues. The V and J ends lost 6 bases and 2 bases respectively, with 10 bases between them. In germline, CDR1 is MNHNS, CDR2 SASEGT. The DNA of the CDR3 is TGTGCCAGCAGCCCCTTGTTCAACACCGGGGAGCTGTTTTTT. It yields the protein CASSPLFNTGELFF.

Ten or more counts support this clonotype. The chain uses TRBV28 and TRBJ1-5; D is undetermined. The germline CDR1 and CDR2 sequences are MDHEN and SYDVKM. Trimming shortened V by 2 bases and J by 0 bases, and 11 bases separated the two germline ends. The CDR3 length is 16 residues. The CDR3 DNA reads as TGTGCCAGCAGTTTAAATTTTCACTATAGCAATCAGCCCCAGCATTTT. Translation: CASSLNFHYSNQPQHF.

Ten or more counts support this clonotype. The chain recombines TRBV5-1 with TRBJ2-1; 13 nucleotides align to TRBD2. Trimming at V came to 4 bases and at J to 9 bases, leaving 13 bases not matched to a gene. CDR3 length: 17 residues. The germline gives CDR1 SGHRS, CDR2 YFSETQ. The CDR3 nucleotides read TGCGCCAGCAGCACAAGGCGGACTAGCGGGAGTGTGGTTGAGCAGTTCTTC. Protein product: CASSTRRTSGSVVEQFF.

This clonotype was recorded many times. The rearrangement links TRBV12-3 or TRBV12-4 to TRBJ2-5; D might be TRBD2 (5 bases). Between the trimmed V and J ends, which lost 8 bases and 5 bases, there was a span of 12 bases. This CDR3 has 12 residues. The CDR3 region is CASRTLGETQYF. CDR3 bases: TGTGCCAGCCGGACTTTGGGGGAGACCCAGTACTTC.

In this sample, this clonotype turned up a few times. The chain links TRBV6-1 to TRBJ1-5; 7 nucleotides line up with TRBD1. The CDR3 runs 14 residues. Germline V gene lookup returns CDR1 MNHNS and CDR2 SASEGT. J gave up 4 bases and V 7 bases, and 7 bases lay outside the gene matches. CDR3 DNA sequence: TGTGCCAGCACCGGTGGGACAGATAATCAGCCCCAGCATTTT. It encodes CASTGGTDNQPQHF.

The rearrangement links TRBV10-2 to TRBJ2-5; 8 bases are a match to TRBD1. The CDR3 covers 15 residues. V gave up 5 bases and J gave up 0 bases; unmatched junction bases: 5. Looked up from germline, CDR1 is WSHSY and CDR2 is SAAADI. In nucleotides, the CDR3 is TGCGCCAGCAGTCAAGGACAGGGCTACCAAGAGACCCAGTACTTC. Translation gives CASSQGQGYQETQYF.

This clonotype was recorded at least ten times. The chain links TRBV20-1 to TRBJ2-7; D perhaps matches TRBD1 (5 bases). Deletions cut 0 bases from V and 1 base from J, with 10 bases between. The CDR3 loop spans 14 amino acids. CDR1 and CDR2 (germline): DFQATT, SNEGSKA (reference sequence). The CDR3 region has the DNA TGCAGTGCTAGAGATCCAGGGCGATCCTACGAGCAGTACTTC. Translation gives CSARDPGRSYEQYF.

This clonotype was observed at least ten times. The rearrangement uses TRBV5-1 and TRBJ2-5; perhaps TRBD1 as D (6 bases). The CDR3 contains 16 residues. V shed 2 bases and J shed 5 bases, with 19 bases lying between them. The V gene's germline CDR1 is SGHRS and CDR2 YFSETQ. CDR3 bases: TGCGCCAGCAGCTTACAGGGAGAGGTGTCTGGGGAGACCCAGTACTTC. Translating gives CASSLQGEVSGETQYF.

CDR3 residues: CASSFPTGTAGSYEQYF. CDR3 bases: TGTGCCAGCAGTTTCCCGACCGGGACCGCTGGGTCTTACGAGCAGTACTTC. The chain is built from TRBV6-5 and TRBJ2-7; D is possibly TRBD1 or TRBD2 (5 bases each). The CDR3 consists of 17 residues. CDR1 and CDR2 from the germline V gene are MNHEY and SVGAGI. V was shortened by 4 bases and J by 4 bases, with 23 bases between the two germline ends.

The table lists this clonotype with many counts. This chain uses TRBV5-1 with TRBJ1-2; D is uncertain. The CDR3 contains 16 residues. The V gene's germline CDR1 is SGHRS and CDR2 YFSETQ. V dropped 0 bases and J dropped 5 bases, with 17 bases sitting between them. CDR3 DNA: TGCGCCAGCAGCTTGGCCCAGGTCAGCGGACGGTATGGCTACACCTTC. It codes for CASSLAQVSGRYGYTF.

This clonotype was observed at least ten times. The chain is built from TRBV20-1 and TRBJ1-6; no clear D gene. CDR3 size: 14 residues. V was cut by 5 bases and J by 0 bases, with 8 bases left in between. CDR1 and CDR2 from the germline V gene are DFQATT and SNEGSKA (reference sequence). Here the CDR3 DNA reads TGCAGTGCTCGGTGGAGCTCCTATAATTCACCCCTCCACTTT. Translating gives CSARWSSYNSPLHF.

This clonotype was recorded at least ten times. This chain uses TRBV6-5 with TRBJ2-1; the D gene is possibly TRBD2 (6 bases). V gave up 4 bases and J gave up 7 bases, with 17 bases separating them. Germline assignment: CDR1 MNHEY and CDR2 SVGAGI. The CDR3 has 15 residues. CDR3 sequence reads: CASSFTWRGENEQFF. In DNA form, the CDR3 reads TGTGCCAGCAGTTTCACCTGGCGGGGCGAGAATGAGCAGTTCTTC.

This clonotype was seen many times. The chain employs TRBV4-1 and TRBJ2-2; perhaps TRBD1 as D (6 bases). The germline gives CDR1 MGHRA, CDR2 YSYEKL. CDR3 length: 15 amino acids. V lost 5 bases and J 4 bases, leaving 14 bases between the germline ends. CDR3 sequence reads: CASSVLGTLTGELFF. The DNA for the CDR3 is TGCGCCAGCAGCGTCCTAGGGACACTCACCGGGGAGCTGTTTTTT.

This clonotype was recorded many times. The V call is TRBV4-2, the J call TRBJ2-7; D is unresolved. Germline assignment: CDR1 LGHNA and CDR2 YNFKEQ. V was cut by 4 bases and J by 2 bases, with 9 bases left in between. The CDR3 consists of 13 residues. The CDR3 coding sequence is TGTGCCAGCAGCCTAGAAAGTCCCTACGAGCAGTACTTC. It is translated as CASSLESPYEQYF.

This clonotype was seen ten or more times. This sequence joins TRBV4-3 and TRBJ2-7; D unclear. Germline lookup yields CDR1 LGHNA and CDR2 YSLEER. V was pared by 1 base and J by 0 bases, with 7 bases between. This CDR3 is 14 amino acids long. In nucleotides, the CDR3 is TGCGCCAGCAGCCAAGTGTTCGCCTCCTACGAGCAGTACTTC. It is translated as CASSQVFASYEQYF.

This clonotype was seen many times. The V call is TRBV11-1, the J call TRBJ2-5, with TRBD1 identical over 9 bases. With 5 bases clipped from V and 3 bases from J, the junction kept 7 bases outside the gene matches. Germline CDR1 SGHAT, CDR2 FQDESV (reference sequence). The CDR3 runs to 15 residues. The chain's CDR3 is CASSAGQGGEETQYF. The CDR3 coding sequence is TGTGCCAGCAGCGCGGGACAGGGAGGGGAAGAGACCCAGTACTTC.

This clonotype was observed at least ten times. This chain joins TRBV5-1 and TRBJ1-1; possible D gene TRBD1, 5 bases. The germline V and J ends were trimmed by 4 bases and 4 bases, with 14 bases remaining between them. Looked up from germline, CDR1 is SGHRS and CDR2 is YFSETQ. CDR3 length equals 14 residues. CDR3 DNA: TGCGCCAGCAGCCAGAGTGGGGGAGGCACTGAAGCTTTCTTT. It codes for CASSQSGGGTEAFF.

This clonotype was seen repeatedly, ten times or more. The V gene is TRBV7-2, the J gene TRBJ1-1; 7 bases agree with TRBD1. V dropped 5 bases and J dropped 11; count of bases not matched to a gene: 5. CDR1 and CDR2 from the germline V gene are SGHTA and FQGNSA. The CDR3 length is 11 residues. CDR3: CASSRQGQAFF. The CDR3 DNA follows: TGTGCCAGCAGCCGTCAGGGACAGGCTTTCTTT. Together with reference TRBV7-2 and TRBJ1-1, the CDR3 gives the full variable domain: GAGVSQSPSNKVTEKGKDVELRCDPISGHTALYWYRQSLGQGLEFLIYFQGNSAPDKSGLPSDRFSAERTGGSVSTLTIQRTQQEDSAVYLCASSRQGQAFFGQGTRLTVV.

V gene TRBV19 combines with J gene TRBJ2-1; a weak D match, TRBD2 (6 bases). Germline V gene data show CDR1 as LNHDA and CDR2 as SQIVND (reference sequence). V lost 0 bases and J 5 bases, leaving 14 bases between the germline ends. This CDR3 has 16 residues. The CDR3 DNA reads TGTGCCAGTAGTATAGATCCCGGAGGGCCCAACAATGAGCAGTTCTTC. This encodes CASSIDPGGPNNEQFF.

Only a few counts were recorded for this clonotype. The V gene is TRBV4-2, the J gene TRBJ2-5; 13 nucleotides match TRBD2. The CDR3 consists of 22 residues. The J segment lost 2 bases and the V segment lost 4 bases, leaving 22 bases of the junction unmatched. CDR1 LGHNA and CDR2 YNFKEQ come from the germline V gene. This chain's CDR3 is CASSPRARRTSGGLLLQETQYF. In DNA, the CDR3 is TGTGCCAGCAGCCCTCGGGCCAGACGGACTAGCGGGGGCCTCCTTTTACAAGAGACCCAGTACTTC.

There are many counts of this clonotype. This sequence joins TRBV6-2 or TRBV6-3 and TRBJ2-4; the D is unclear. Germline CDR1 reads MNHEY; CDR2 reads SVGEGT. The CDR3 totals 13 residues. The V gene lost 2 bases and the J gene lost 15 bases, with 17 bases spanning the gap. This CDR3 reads CASSYQINTDGYF. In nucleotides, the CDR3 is TGTGCCAGCAGTTACCAAATCAACACTGACGGGTACTTC.

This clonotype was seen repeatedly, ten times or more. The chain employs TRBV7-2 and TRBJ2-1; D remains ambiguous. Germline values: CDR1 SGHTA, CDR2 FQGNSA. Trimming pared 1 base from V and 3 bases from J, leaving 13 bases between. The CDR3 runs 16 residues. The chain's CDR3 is CASSLGVSWGYNEQFF. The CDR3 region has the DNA TGTGCCAGCAGCTTAGGTGTCTCCTGGGGCTACAATGAGCAGTTCTTC.